The 26 T cell receptor beta chains listed next were all sequenced from one sample in a study of T cell responses to AZD1222 COVID-19 vaccine. The data were produced by immunoSEQ multiplex PCR, yet TCRdb's version contains in-frame clones alone and is incomplete. The data show roughly 96,000 clones, with roughly 90% seen just once and 9.5% to 13% held by the top ten. The material sequenced was peripheral blood, taken 28 days after the second AZD1222 dose. These receptors were obtained from an adult who received the AZD1222 COVID-19 vaccine.

V usage is TRBV9 and J usage is TRBJ2-7; TRBD2 is a possible D gene (6 bases). V was shortened by 0 bases and J by 2 bases, with 12 bases between the two germline ends. From germline, CDR1 is SGDLS and CDR2 YYNGEE. The CDR3 loop spans 15 amino acids. CDR3 residues: CASSVALGGTYEQYF. The CDR3 nucleotides read TGTGCCAGCAGCGTAGCTCTGGGGGGAACCTACGAGCAGTACTTC.

CDR3 coding DNA: TGCGCCAGCAGCTTTGGGACGCCACCCTATGGCTACACCTTC. Translating gives CASSFGTPPYGYTF. The chain combines TRBV5-1 with TRBJ1-2; TRBD1 might be the D (5 bases). CDR3 length: 14 residues. Germline V gives CDR1 SGHRS, CDR2 YFSETQ. V lost 2 bases, J lost 4 bases, and 12 bases lay in between.

The gene calls are TRBV6-1 and TRBJ2-6; 7 bases fit TRBD1. This CDR3 is built from 18 residues. The junction had 8 bases not matched to a gene; V was cut back by 3 bases and J by 0 bases. Germline V gene sequence: CDR1 MNHNS, CDR2 SASEGT. In DNA form, the CDR3 reads TGTGCCAGCAGTGATAACAGGGGAACCCTCTCTGGGGCCAACGTCCTGACTTTC. Translating it yields CASSDNRGTLSGANVLTF.

The CDR3 region is CASSLTGRWETQYF. The CDR3 DNA reads as TGTGCCAGCAGCTTGACAGGGCGGTGGGAGACCCAGTACTTC. This chain uses TRBV5-4 with TRBJ2-5; maybe TRBD1 (6 bases). CDR3 size: 14 residues. Germline-derived CDR1 and CDR2 are SGHNT and YYREEE (reference sequence). Between the trimmed V and J ends, which lost 1 base and 5 bases, there was a span of 12 bases.

This clone has just one count. The V and J genes are TRBV5-1 and TRBJ2-3, with a weak D call TRBD1 (5 bases). Deletions cut 0 bases from V and 0 bases from J, with 14 bases between. The germline V gene has CDR1 SGHRS and CDR2 YFSETQ. This CDR3 contains 17 residues. CDR3 sequence: CASSLARQRDSTDTQYF. CDR3 DNA sequence: TGCGCCAGCAGCTTGGCTAGACAGAGAGATAGCACAGATACGCAGTATTTT.

The rearrangement joins TRBV28 to TRBJ2-1; maybe TRBD2 (6 bases). The germline CDR1 and CDR2 sequences are MDHEN and SYDVKM. The CDR3 is made up of 13 amino acids. V was cut by 6 bases and J by 8 bases, with 14 bases left in between. The CDR3 DNA follows: TGTGCCAGCAGAACCCCTGGAGGGGATGAGCAGTTCTTC. It encodes CASRTPGGDEQFF.

The sample holds one count of this clone. The V call is TRBV11-2, the J call TRBJ2-3; D gene ambiguous. The CDR3 is 15 residues long. In germline, CDR1 is SGHAT, CDR2 FQNNGV. V was shortened by 4 bases and J by 2 bases, with 13 bases between the two germline ends. The CDR3 nucleotides read TGTGCCAGCAGCTCCCATGGCGGAAACACAGATACGCAGTATTTT. Translated, it gives CASSSHGGNTDTQYF.

The V gene is TRBV12-3 or TRBV12-4, the J gene TRBJ1-2, with D possibly TRBD1 on 6 matching bases. V lost 6 bases and J lost 0, with 8 bases in between. There are 13 residues in the CDR3. The CDR3 is CASSRDTNYGYTF. Written as DNA, the CDR3 is TGTGCCAGCAGCCGGGACACTAACTATGGCTACACCTTC.

This clone was seen just once. The V call is TRBV30, the J call TRBJ1-1; the D gene is possibly TRBD1 (5 bases). Germline lookup yields CDR1 GTSNPN and CDR2 SVGIG (reference sequence). CDR3 length equals 14 residues. V dropped 2 bases and J dropped 9 bases, with 19 bases sitting between them. The CDR3: CAWSPPWQTAQAFF. The CDR3 DNA is TGTGCCTGGAGTCCCCCCTGGCAGACAGCCCAAGCTTTCTTT.

The CDR3 DNA sequence: TGTGCCAGCAGCCAAGCCCCCGGGACTACCTACGAGCAGTACTTC. It translates to CASSQAPGTTYEQYF. The rearrangement links TRBV16 to TRBJ2-7, with TRBD2 matching 7 bases. The ends lost 2 bases at V and 2 bases at J; junction bases unmatched: 6. The CDR3 totals 15 residues. The V gene's germline CDR1 is KGHSY and CDR2 FQNENV.

This clone was recorded only once. This chain's CDR3 is CASSPQGAAETQYF. The CDR3 DNA reads TGTGCCAGCAGCCCCCAGGGGGCTGCAGAGACCCAGTACTTC. The J gene is TRBJ2-5, the V gene TRBV3-1 (or the pseudogene TRBV3-2), with TRBD1 matching over 8 bases. V shed 4 bases and J 4 bases; nucleotides not matched to a gene: 5. This CDR3 is 14 amino acids long. CDR1 LGHDT and CDR2 YNNKEL come from the germline V gene (reference sequence).

This clone appeared once. This sequence joins TRBV6-1 and TRBJ2-7; maybe TRBD1 (8 bases). Trimming left V 3 bases short and J 3 bases short, with 15 bases between. Germline V lookup: CDR1 MNHNS, CDR2 SASEGT. The CDR3 spans 15 residues. CDR3 nucleotide sequence: TGTGCCAGCAGTGACCCTCACAGGGGGGGCTACGAGCAGTACTTC. This encodes CASSDPHRGGYEQYF.

This clone was seen only once. V gene TRBV5-1 combines with J gene TRBJ2-3; no reliable D call. Germline V gives CDR1 SGHRS, CDR2 YFSETQ. The CDR3 totals 14 residues. Trimming took 0 bases from V and 1 from J, leaving 6 bases between them. CDR3 amino acids: CASSLVERTDTQYF. CDR3 DNA: TGCGCCAGCAGCTTGGTTGAACGCACAGATACGCAGTATTTT.

The chain recombines TRBV5-6 with TRBJ2-1, with D possibly called TRBD1 or TRBD2 (6 bases each). Trimming cost V 1 base and J 4 bases, with 21 bases left between them. Germline loops: CDR1 SGHDT, CDR2 YYEEEE. The CDR3 runs 18 residues. In nucleotides, the CDR3 is TGTGCCAGCAGCTTGTTGGGGGGCCGGGACCTTCAATACAATGAGCAGTTCTTC. This encodes CASSLLGGRDLQYNEQFF.

This chain connects TRBV4-3 to TRBJ1-1; D uncertain. The CDR3 contains 14 residues. V lost 1 base to trimming and J lost 8 bases, with 14 bases between them. The germline CDR1 and CDR2 sequences are LGHNA and YSLEER. The DNA for the CDR3 is TGCGCCAGCAGCCAAGGTACAAGGGTCGCAGAAGCTTTCTTT. It yields the protein CASSQGTRVAEAFF.

The rearrangement joins TRBV28 to TRBJ1-1; possibly TRBD1 for D (5 bases). Germline V gives CDR1 MDHEN, CDR2 SYDVKM. The CDR3 spans 13 residues. Trimming removed 3 bases at V and 7 bases at J, with 12 bases between. The CDR3 nucleotides are TGTGCCAGCAGTTTCCCTCAGAGGGGTGAAGCTTTCTTT. This sequence encodes CASSFPQRGEAFF.

The chain employs TRBV15 and TRBJ2-7, with D maybe TRBD1 (5 bases). This CDR3 has 14 residues. V lost 4 bases and J 2 bases, leaving 12 bases between the germline ends. The V gene's germline CDR1 is LNHNV and CDR2 YYDKDF (reference sequence). In DNA form, the CDR3 reads TGTGCCACCAGCAAAAACAGGAATACCTACGAGCAGTACTTC. It specifies CATSKNRNTYEQYF.

A few counts support this clone. This chain uses TRBV27 with TRBJ2-7, with TRBD1 matching 10 bases. This CDR3 is 15 amino acids long. The germline V gene has CDR1 MNHEY and CDR2 SMNVEV (reference sequence). The V gene end was trimmed by 3 bases and the J gene end by 6 bases; junction bases not matched to a gene: 8. The CDR3 sequence: CASSFMTGGEGEQYF. The CDR3, as DNA: TGTGCCAGCAGTTTCATGACAGGGGGCGAAGGCGAGCAGTACTTC.

This chain links TRBV6-1 with TRBJ1-5; D is ambiguous. This CDR3 contains 13 residues. V gave up 2 bases and J gave up 11 bases, with 13 bases separating them. In germline, CDR1 is MNHNS, CDR2 SASEGT. CDR3 DNA sequence: TGTGCCAGCAGTGAAAACCCCCTCCTGGCCCAGCATTTT. Its translation: CASSENPLLAQHF.

This clone was seen a single time. V usage is TRBV7-3 and J usage is TRBJ2-2; D remains unclear. CDR1 is SGHTA and CDR2 is FQGTGA in the germline V gene. V shed 5 bases and J shed 5 bases, with 12 bases lying between them. The CDR3 totals 14 residues. The CDR3 loop is CASSPLGHTGELFF. CDR3 in DNA: TGTGCCAGCAGCCCATTAGGCCATACCGGGGAGCTGTTTTTT. The full variable domain, its missing parts supplied by reference TRBV7-3 and TRBJ2-2, is GAGVSQTPSNKVTEKGKYVELRCDPISGHTALYWYRQSLGQGPEFLIYFQGTGAADDSGLPNDRFFAVRPEGSVSTLKIQRTERGDSAVYLCASSPLGHTGELFFGEGSRLTVL.

This clone has just a few counts. This chain joins TRBV2 and TRBJ2-5, with D perhaps TRBD1 or TRBD2 (5 bases each). V lost 6 bases, J lost 4 bases, and 18 bases lay in between. This CDR3 is built from 15 residues. CDR1 is SNHLY and CDR2 is FYNNEI in the germline V gene. The CDR3 region has the DNA TGTGCCAGCAGCCGGGACCCCCGGCGAGGAGAGACCCAGTACTTC. This translates into CASSRDPRRGETQYF.

The V gene is TRBV3-1 (or the pseudogene TRBV3-2), the J gene TRBJ1-2; D call uncertain. The CDR3 runs 15 residues. V lost 4 bases, J lost 6 bases, and 18 bases lay in between. Per the germline V gene, CDR1 is LGHDT and CDR2 is YNNKEL (reference sequence). CDR3 loop: CASSRTAIGRDGYTF. DNA of the CDR3: TGTGCCAGCAGCCGAACCGCTATTGGTCGGGATGGCTACACCTTC.

This chain links TRBV11-3 with TRBJ1-1, with 7 nucleotides matching TRBD1. The CDR3 is made up of 14 amino acids. In germline, CDR1 is SGHNT, CDR2 YENEEA. J lost 4 bases, V lost 5 bases, and 7 bases had no gene match. CDR3 coding DNA: TGTGCCAGCAGCGGCCGACAGGGATTCACTGAAGCTTTCTTT. This gives the protein CASSGRQGFTEAFF.

This sequence joins TRBV2 and TRBJ1-4, with D possibly being TRBD1 (6 bases). The CDR3 has 16 residues. V was cut by 3 bases and J by 0 bases, with 11 bases left in between. Looked up from germline, CDR1 is SNHLY and CDR2 is FYNNEI. CDR3 nucleotides: TGTGCCAGCAGTGACAAGGACAGCGCAACTAATGAAAAACTGTTTTTT. It codes for CASSDKDSATNEKLFF.

The CDR3 here is CASSFGQGKYGYTF. DNA of the CDR3: TGTGCCAGCAGTTTTGGGCAGGGTAAATATGGCTACACCTTC. The chain is built from TRBV27 and TRBJ1-2; D might be TRBD1 (5 bases). CDR1 is MNHEY and CDR2 is SMNVEV in the germline V gene (reference sequence). The CDR3 is 14 amino acids. V was pared by 3 bases and J by 5 bases, with 13 bases between.

In DNA, the CDR3 is TGTGCCAGCAGCCCCGGGACCTCGAGGCCCCAGCATTTT. Translating it yields CASSPGTSRPQHF. This chain connects TRBV3-1 (or the pseudogene TRBV3-2) to TRBJ1-5, with D perhaps TRBD1 (5 bases). This CDR3 is 13 amino acids long. Germline CDR1 is LGHDT and CDR2 is YNNKEL (reference sequence). Trimming removed 4 bases at V and 9 bases at J, with 13 bases between.